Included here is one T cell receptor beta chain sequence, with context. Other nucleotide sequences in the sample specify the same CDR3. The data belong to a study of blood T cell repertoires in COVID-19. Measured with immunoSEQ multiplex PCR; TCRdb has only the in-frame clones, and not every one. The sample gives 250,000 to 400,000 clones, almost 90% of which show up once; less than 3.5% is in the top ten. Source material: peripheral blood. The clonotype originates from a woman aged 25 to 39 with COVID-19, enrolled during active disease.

As DNA, the CDR3 is TGTGCCAGCAGTTACTCACCAGGTCAGCCCCAGCATTTT. Encoded protein: CASSYSPGQPQHF. The J gene is TRBJ1-5, the V gene TRBV6-5, with D unclear. The length of the CDR3 is 13 residues. With 0 bases removed from V and 6 bases from J, the gap between germline ends came to 6 bases. Germline assignment: CDR1 MNHEY and CDR2 SVGAGI.